This passage covers 5 T cell receptor beta chains from one sample sequenced in a study of cytomegalovirus exposure and HLA in healthy donors. Repertoires were generated with immunoSEQ multiplex PCR, while TCRdb's copy carries only in-frame clones and drops some. The data contain 200,000 to 300,000 clones, roughly 91% of them singletons. The sample consisted of PBMCs. Receptors originate from a woman aged 25 to 39 in good health and CMV-seronegative.

This rearrangement joins TRBV6-5 to TRBJ2-5; D may be TRBD2 (6 bases). V was shortened by 2 bases and J by 2 bases, with 9 bases between the two germline ends. Germline V gives CDR1 MNHEY, CDR2 SVGAGI. There are 14 residues in the CDR3. The CDR3 protein is CASSYGRDQETQYF. The DNA for the CDR3 is TGTGCCAGCAGTTACGGGCGGGATCAAGAGACCCAGTACTTC.

The V and J genes are TRBV27 and TRBJ1-4; the D is unclear. Germline V lookup: CDR1 MNHEY, CDR2 SMNVEV (reference sequence). Trimming removed 2 bases at V and 4 bases at J, with 8 bases between. This CDR3 contains 14 residues. This chain's CDR3 is CASSLRGVNEKLFF. In DNA form, the CDR3 reads TGTGCCAGCAGTTTACGGGGTGTTAATGAAAAACTGTTTTTT.

This chain uses TRBV4-3 with TRBJ2-7, with 9 bases lining up with TRBD2. Germline V lookup: CDR1 LGHNA, CDR2 YSLEER. Losses at the gene ends were 1 base for V and 3 bases for J; bases not matched to a gene: 4. CDR3 length equals 15 residues. The CDR3, as DNA: TGCGCCAGCAGCCAAGCGGCGACTAGCGGCTACGAGCAGTACTTC. It codes for CASSQAATSGYEQYF.

For the CDR3, the DNA is TGTGCCTGGACCCGAGGGGGGCCGATGAATGAGCAGTTCTTC. It encodes CAWTRGGPMNEQFF. The gene calls are TRBV30 and TRBJ2-1; D assignment may be TRBD1 or TRBD2 (6 bases each). Per germline, CDR1 GTSNPN and CDR2 SVGIG (reference sequence). The V end lost 4 bases, the J end lost 7 bases, and 17 bases lay between the germline ends. The CDR3 runs to 14 residues.

The chain couples TRBV4-1 to TRBJ2-1; unclear D gene. Trimming shortened V by 3 bases and J by 5 bases, and 11 bases separated the two germline ends. Per germline, CDR1 MGHRA and CDR2 YSYEKL. The CDR3 is 14 amino acids. CDR3: CASSHSSANNEQFF. The DNA for the CDR3 is TGCGCCAGCAGCCACAGTTCCGCCAACAATGAGCAGTTCTTC.